This T cell receptor beta chain comes out of a study of radiotherapy plus CTLA-4 blockade in lung cancer. At the level of the study: Overall, 18% of patients showed an objective response, while 25% to 40% attained disease control.

Focal radiation and CTLA-4 blockade (ipilimumab) were tested in chemo-refractory metastatic non-small-cell lung cancer patients. Study results and caveats: Once radiotherapy plus ipilimumab had been given, TCR clones derived from tumor expanded in blood.

A word on this clone: Its target is unknown.

Between the trimmed V and J ends, which lost 7 bases and 3 bases, there was a span of 12 bases. From germline, CDR1 is SEHNR and CDR2 FQNEAQ (reference sequence). The CDR3 is 14 residues long. Profiled with immunoSEQ multiplex PCR; TCRdb holds only in-frame clones, not every one. Of under 95,000 clones in the sample, less than 85% were seen once. The specimen was peripheral blood, collected from a patient treated with radiotherapy plus ipilimumab. The clonotype comes from a human donor with non-small cell lung cancer who had stable disease on radiotherapy plus ipilimumab. V is TRBV7-9 and J is TRBJ1-4; D might be TRBD1 (6 bases). CDR3 DNA: TGTGCCAGCACCCAAGGGGGGCCTAATGAAAAACTGTTTTTT. Translation gives CASTQGGPNEKLFF.